The rows below give T cell receptor beta chains drawn from one sample of a study of shared clonotypes between healthy human individuals. Here immunoSEQ multiplex PCR was the method, and the copy in TCRdb shows in-frame clones only, minus some. The sample has 150,000 to 200,000 clones, 90% to 95% seen once. Sequenced: naive CD4+ T cells sorted from blood. Source of these receptors: a woman younger than 45 in good health. Each CDR3 is given with its conserved first and last residue. D genes are given only for firm matches. Clone sizes are given selectively: once, few, many, or a class where the clone is expanded.

j_call v_call clone_size d_call cdr3_aa cdr3_nt
TRBJ2-7 TRBV5-1 . . CASSYGGAGQSYEQYF TGCGCCAGCAGCTACGGCGGGGCGGGACAGAGCTACGAGCAGTACTTC
TRBJ1-1 TRBV10-3 . TRBD1 CAINSGRRDRNTEAFF TGTGCCATCAATTCCGGGAGAAGGGACAGGAACACTGAAGCTTTCTTT
TRBJ1-3 TRBV6-6 . . CASKPGSSGNTIYF TGTGCCAGCAAACCAGGGAGCTCTGGAAACACCATATATTTT
TRBJ1-1 TRBV6-1 . . CASSSGDTEAFF TGTGCCAGCAGCTCTGGGGACACTGAAGCTTTCTTT
TRBJ1-6 TRBV7-9 . . CASSLVGGVNSPLHF TGTGCCAGCAGCTTAGTAGGGGGTGTTAATTCACCCCTCCACTTT
TRBJ2-7 TRBV5-6 . TRBD2 CASSLVTSGRNEQYF TGTGCCAGCAGCTTGGTTACTAGCGGGAGAAACGAGCAGTACTTC
TRBJ2-7 TRBV29-1 few TRBD1 CSAAGTGGEQYF TGCAGCGCCGCCGGGACAGGGGGCGAGCAGTACTTC
TRBJ2-7 TRBV7-9 . TRBD2 CASSPRVLAGVHEQYF TGTGCCAGCAGCCCTAGAGTACTAGCGGGGGTTCACGAGCAGTACTTC
TRBJ2-7 TRBV27 . TRBD2 CASSLERGLGEQYF TGTGCCAGCAGTTTAGAGCGGGGGCTGGGCGAGCAGTACTTC
TRBJ1-1 TRBV27 . . CASSLSKGWEWTEAFF TGTGCCAGCAGTTTATCTAAAGGGTGGGAATGGACTGAAGCTTTCTTT
TRBJ2-7 TRBV13 . . CASSSIGYSSYEQYF TGTGCCAGCAGCTCGATAGGGTACAGCTCCTACGAGCAGTACTTC
TRBJ2-5 TRBV2 . . CASSVQQGLETQYF TGTGCCAGCAGTGTACAACAGGGTTTAGAGACCCAGTACTTC